These 32 T cell receptor beta chains originate from one sample sequenced in a study of graft-versus-host responses after intestinal transplantation (dated by TCRdb to about 2021). The library was generated by the immunoSEQ multiplex PCR assay. TCRdb retrieved this table from immuneACCESS and kept in-frame rearrangements only. Not all clones are present; in checked studies, unresolved V genes account for under half, and no reason is known for the remainder. A total of approximately 89,000 clones appear in this sample, 75% to 95% of them only once. The ten largest clones take up 16% of the sample. The source material was PBMCs, sampled about 440 days after intestinal transplant. These receptors all stem from a human patient who received an intestinal transplant, so some T cells may come from the graft donor.

V usage is TRBV18 and J usage is TRBJ2-5; D ambiguous. This CDR3 spans 13 amino acids. The V gene lost 1 base and the J gene lost 5 bases, with 8 bases spanning the gap. Germline CDR1 reads KGHSH; CDR2 reads LQKENI. CDR3 amino acids: CASSPQRAETQYF. The CDR3 bases are TGTGCCAGCTCACCACAACGGGCCGAGACCCAGTACTTC.

Written as DNA, the CDR3 is TGCGCCAGCGACACCGGGACAGGGTACGAGCAGTACTTC. Translated, it gives CASDTGTGYEQYF. The chain employs TRBV10-2 and TRBJ2-7; TRBD1 matches at 9 bases. J gave up 4 bases and V 8 bases, and 6 bases lay outside the gene matches. The germline CDR1 and CDR2 sequences are WSHSY and SAAADI. The CDR3 is 13 residues long.

This rearrangement joins TRBV19 to TRBJ1-2; D remains ambiguous. The CDR3 covers 14 residues. Germline V gene data show CDR1 as LNHDA and CDR2 as SQIVND (reference sequence). V lost 0 bases and J 4 bases, leaving 9 bases between the germline ends. CDR3 protein: CASSIDILPYGYTF. The CDR3 DNA reads as TGTGCCAGTAGTATAGATATTCTCCCCTATGGCTACACCTTC.

This rearrangement joins TRBV9 to TRBJ1-1, with D possibly being TRBD1 (6 bases). The germline V gene encodes CDR1 SGDLS and CDR2 YYNGEE. V lost 4 bases and J 7 bases, leaving 14 bases between the germline ends. The CDR3 contains 13 residues. CDR3 nucleotides: TGTGCCAGCAGCCCCTGGGGGGGCCATGAAGCTTTCTTT. Translated, it gives CASSPWGGHEAFF. Together with reference TRBV9 and TRBJ1-1, the CDR3 gives the full variable domain: DSGVTQTPKHLITATGQRVTLRCSPRSGDLSVYWYQQSLDQGLQFLIQYYNGEERAKGNILERFSAQQFPDLHSELNLSSLELGDSALYFCASSPWGGHEAFFGQGTRLTVV.

The chain recombines TRBV10-1 with TRBJ1-1; 12 bases are a match to TRBD1. Germline loops: CDR1 WNHNN, CDR2 SYGVQD (reference sequence). This CDR3 has 18 residues. Losses at the gene ends were 1 base for V and 4 bases for J; bases not matched to a gene: 10. CDR3 protein: CASSELRGTGGAGTEAFF. In DNA form, the CDR3 reads TGCGCCAGCAGTGAGTTACGGGGGACAGGGGGCGCGGGCACTGAAGCTTTCTTT.

The chain recombines TRBV18 with TRBJ1-5, with 7 bases lining up with TRBD1. V trimming: 6 bases; J trimming: 2 bases; junction bases outside the gene matches: 4. The CDR3 runs 14 residues. Per the germline V gene, CDR1 is KGHSH and CDR2 is LQKENI. The CDR3 protein is CASSGTGGNQPQHF. Written as DNA, the CDR3 is TGTGCCAGCTCGGGCACAGGGGGCAATCAGCCCCAGCATTTT.

J is TRBJ1-1 and V is TRBV5-1; no clear D. Germline CDR1 reads SGHRS; CDR2 reads YFSETQ. Trimming shortened V by 6 bases and J by 1 base, and 7 bases separated the two germline ends. The CDR3 totals 12 residues. Written as DNA, the CDR3 is TGCGCCAGCAAAAACAGGAACACTGAAGCTTTCTTT. Protein: CASKNRNTEAFF.

V is TRBV10-3 and J is TRBJ2-7; the match to TRBD1 covers 10 bases. The CDR3 consists of 15 residues. Germline values: CDR1 ENHRY, CDR2 SYGVKD. The V and J ends lost 4 bases and 6 bases, in that order; junction bases with no gene match: 9. CDR3 in DNA: TGTGCCATCAGTGCCCCGGGACAGGGGACCCTCGAGCAGTACTTC. Its protein is CAISAPGQGTLEQYF.

The J gene is TRBJ1-2, the V gene TRBV19; D possibly corresponds to TRBD1 (5 bases). Germline CDR1 is LNHDA and CDR2 is SQIVND (reference sequence). This CDR3 region has 15 residues. V dropped 10 bases and J dropped 4 bases, with 22 bases sitting between them. The DNA for the CDR3 is TGTGCCACCGAGTCGGGGCAGGGACCCACCTATGGCTACACCTTC. Protein product: CATESGQGPTYGYTF.

The chain carries TRBV7-9 and TRBJ1-2, with D perhaps matching TRBD1 (5 bases). The CDR3 totals 14 residues. The germline gives CDR1 SEHNR, CDR2 FQNEAQ (reference sequence). V lost 5 bases, J lost 2 bases, and 12 bases lay in between. CDR3 residues: CASSTLTDNYGYTF. CDR3 DNA sequence: TGTGCCAGCAGCACCCTGACAGACAACTATGGCTACACCTTC.

This rearrangement joins TRBV13 to TRBJ2-7, with TRBD1 matching over 8 bases. There are 16 residues in the CDR3. Germline V lookup: CDR1 PRHDT, CDR2 FYEKMQ (reference sequence). The V segment lost 1 base and the J segment 5 bases; nucleotides outside the gene matches: 10. The CDR3 region is CASSLVWGTGIDEQYF. The CDR3, as DNA: TGTGCCAGCAGCTTAGTTTGGGGGACAGGAATCGACGAGCAGTACTTC.

The CDR3: CASSQGGGLQYF. CDR3 sequence (DNA): TGTGCCAGCAGCCAAGGGGGGGGGCTTCAGTACTTC. The chain links TRBV6-6 to TRBJ2-4; perhaps TRBD2 as D (7 bases). CDR3 size: 12 residues. Trimming shortened V by 6 bases and J by 11 bases, and 14 bases separated the two germline ends. Germline V gene lookup returns CDR1 MNHNY and CDR2 SVGAGI (reference sequence).

The J gene is TRBJ2-2, the V gene TRBV11-2, with TRBD1 as a possible D gene (6 bases). V dropped 3 bases and J dropped 1 base, with 9 bases sitting between them. This CDR3 has 15 residues. CDR1 is SGHAT, CDR2 FQNNGV, per germline. Here the CDR3 reads CASSFGGGNTGELFF. The CDR3 DNA is TGTGCCAGCAGCTTTGGGGGCGGGAACACCGGGGAGCTGTTTTTT.

This rearrangement joins TRBV5-1 to TRBJ1-1, with 8 positions matching TRBD1. Germline assignment: CDR1 SGHRS and CDR2 YFSETQ. V gave up 0 bases and J gave up 3 bases; unmatched junction bases: 10. The CDR3 has 17 amino acids. This chain's CDR3 is CASSLEARGRGDTEAFF. The DNA of the CDR3 is TGCGCCAGCAGCTTGGAGGCCAGGGGGCGCGGGGACACTGAAGCTTTCTTT.

This clone was recorded once. The chain employs TRBV6-6 and TRBJ1-1; 8 bases fit TRBD1. V shed 6 bases, J shed 6 bases, and the junction held 6 bases outside the gene matches. The germline gives CDR1 MNHNY, CDR2 SVGAGI (reference sequence). The CDR3 consists of 13 residues. CDR3 nucleotides: TGTGCCAGCAGCCGCGGACAGGGCGCTGAAGCTTTCTTT. Encoded protein: CASSRGQGAEAFF.

CDR3 in DNA: TGTGCCAGCAGCGTAGGAGGGCGTGATGGCTACACCTTC. This encodes CASSVGGRDGYTF. This rearrangement joins TRBV9 to TRBJ1-2, with unresolved D. This CDR3 has 13 amino acids. Germline-derived CDR1 and CDR2 are SGDLS and YYNGEE. Trimming pared 0 bases from V and 6 bases from J, leaving 9 bases between.

V and J are TRBV2 and TRBJ2-1; 16 bases are shared with TRBD2. Germline loops: CDR1 SNHLY, CDR2 FYNNEI. The V segment lost 6 bases and the J segment 16 bases; nucleotides outside the gene matches: 15. The CDR3 is made up of 16 amino acids. The CDR3: CASSPGTSGGALGSFF. The CDR3 DNA sequence: TGTGCCAGCAGCCCTGGGACTAGCGGGGGGGCCCTGGGTTCCTTCTTC.

J is TRBJ2-1 and V is TRBV27; 7 nucleotides agree with TRBD1. CDR1 is MNHEY, CDR2 SMNVEV, per germline (reference sequence). This CDR3 region has 14 residues. V shed 6 bases, J shed 3 bases, and the junction held 5 bases outside the gene matches. CDR3 DNA sequence: TGTGCCAGCAGCCTCGACAGGGACTACAATGAGCAGTTCTTC. Translated: CASSLDRDYNEQFF.

J is TRBJ1-2 and V is TRBV5-6, with D unresolved. Between the trimmed V and J ends, which lost 0 bases and 1 base, there was a span of 7 bases. The CDR3 consists of 14 residues. Germline V lookup: CDR1 SGHDT, CDR2 YYEEEE. The CDR3, as DNA: TGTGCCAGCAGCTTGGGTGGCCTTAACTATGGCTACACCTTC. Encoded protein: CASSLGGLNYGYTF.

This chain connects TRBV5-6 to TRBJ1-4, with 7 bases fitting TRBD1. After removal of 2 bases from V and 4 bases from J, the junction contained 8 bases not matched to a gene. CDR1 SGHDT and CDR2 YYEEEE come from the germline V gene. The CDR3 spans 16 residues. The CDR3 spells CASSFVGGDSNEKLFF. The CDR3 nucleotides read TGTGCCAGCAGCTTTGTCGGTGGGGACAGTAATGAAAAACTGTTTTTT.

The chain's CDR3 is CATSRGGVTEAFF. The CDR3, as DNA: TGTGCCACCAGCAGGGGGGGAGTCACTGAAGCTTTCTTT. This sequence joins TRBV15 and TRBJ1-1; D possibly corresponds to TRBD1 (5 bases). Germline V gives CDR1 LNHNV, CDR2 YYDKDF (reference sequence). The CDR3 covers 13 residues. Deletions cut 3 bases from V and 4 bases from J, with 9 bases between.

The chain combines TRBV9 with TRBJ1-4; tentative D call: TRBD1 (6 bases). Deletions cut 4 bases from V and 7 bases from J, with 20 bases between. CDR3 size: 16 residues. Germline V gene sequence: CDR1 SGDLS, CDR2 YYNGEE. CDR3 DNA sequence: TGTGCCAGCAGCCCCCTGGAAGGGGGGGCGCGTGAAAAACTGTTTTTT. Translated: CASSPLEGGAREKLFF.

The chain links TRBV6-5 to TRBJ2-3, with 7 positions matching TRBD1. The CDR3 length is 14 residues. Germline CDR1 and CDR2: MNHEY and SVGAGI. V was pared by 6 bases and J by 2 bases, with 5 bases of the junction left unmatched. CDR3 sequence: CASSWDSFTDTQYF. The CDR3 region has the DNA TGTGCCAGCAGCTGGGACAGCTTCACAGATACGCAGTATTTT.

This sequence joins TRBV5-4 and TRBJ2-3, with D possibly being TRBD1 (7 bases). CDR3 length: 15 residues. V was clipped by 0 bases and J by 2 bases, with 10 bases between them. Germline V CDR1 and CDR2: SGHNT, YYREEE (reference sequence). CDR3 nucleotides: TGTGCCAGCAGCTTGGCCAGGGGGGCCACAGATACGCAGTATTTT. Its protein product is CASSLARGATDTQYF.

The chain carries TRBV7-2 and TRBJ1-6; possibly TRBD1 for D (5 bases). The V gene's germline CDR1 is SGHTA and CDR2 FQGNSA. Between the trimmed V and J ends, which lost 5 bases and 9 bases, there was a span of 14 bases. The CDR3 loop spans 14 amino acids. The DNA of the CDR3 is TGTGCCAGCAGCGGGGGAGGCATAGTTTCACCCCTCCACTTT. It yields the protein CASSGGGIVSPLHF.

The V and J genes are TRBV6-1 and TRBJ2-7, with TRBD2 matching 8 bases. J was trimmed by 3 bases and V by 4 bases; bases with no gene match: 5. The CDR3 is 14 residues long. Germline V gene sequence: CDR1 MNHNS, CDR2 SASEGT. CDR3: CASSVETSVYEQYF. The DNA for the CDR3 is TGTGCCAGCAGTGTGGAGACTAGCGTCTACGAGCAGTACTTC.

V and J are TRBV4-1 and TRBJ1-2; D gene uncertain. The germline V gene encodes CDR1 MGHRA and CDR2 YSYEKL. The CDR3 extends over 15 amino acids. The V end was cut by 0 bases, the J end by 4 bases, with 12 bases between. The CDR3 here is CASSQEWGGFYGYTF. In DNA form, the CDR3 reads TGCGCCAGCAGCCAAGAGTGGGGAGGCTTCTATGGCTACACCTTC.

This chain links TRBV6-6 with TRBJ2-1; D ambiguous. V lost 2 bases and J 1 base, leaving 6 bases between the germline ends. The CDR3 is 14 residues long. Germline assignment: CDR1 MNHNY and CDR2 SVGAGI (reference sequence). The CDR3 coding sequence is TGTGCCAGCAGTTACGTAGGGTCCTACAATGAGCAGTTCTTC. Protein product: CASSYVGSYNEQFF.

In the case of this clone: The sample contains more than one DNA sequence encoding this CDR3. The chain has TRBV19 and TRBJ1-1; D possibly corresponds to TRBD1 (6 bases). Germline V gene sequence: CDR1 LNHDA, CDR2 SQIVND (reference sequence). V was pared by 3 bases and J by 6 bases, with 17 bases between. This CDR3 contains 15 residues. Written as DNA, the CDR3 is TGTGCCAGTAGTATTGGCGACAGGAGAATGTCTGAAGCTTTCTTT. Translating gives CASSIGDRRMSEAFF.

The table lists this clone with a few counts. This chain uses TRBV2 with TRBJ2-7; no firm D call. V lost 2 bases to trimming and J lost 3 bases, with 11 bases between them. CDR3 size: 14 residues. Germline V gene lookup returns CDR1 SNHLY and CDR2 FYNNEI. Here the CDR3 reads CASSERFLDYEQYF. CDR3 in DNA: TGTGCCAGCAGTGAAAGGTTCCTAGACTACGAGCAGTACTTC.

This chain links TRBV5-1 with TRBJ1-1; D is perhaps TRBD1 (5 bases). Germline V CDR1 and CDR2: SGHRS, YFSETQ. V shed 1 base and J shed 6 bases, with 7 bases lying between them. CDR3 length: 12 amino acids. The chain's CDR3 is CASSLLGAEAFF. The CDR3 region has the DNA TGCGCCAGCAGCTTGTTAGGGGCTGAAGCTTTCTTT.

The genes are TRBV5-4 and TRBJ2-1; 10 bases align to TRBD1. Trimming removed 4 bases from V and 9 bases from J; junction bases left unmatched: 10. The CDR3 contains 15 residues. Germline-derived CDR1 and CDR2 are SGHNT and YYREEE (reference sequence). CDR3 residues: CASSTRDRGSGEQFF. In DNA, the CDR3 is TGTGCCAGCAGCACCCGGGACAGGGGCTCCGGTGAGCAGTTCTTC.